This T cell receptor (beta chain) came from a study of T cell repertoires in cytomegalovirus infection. Study at large: Matching HLA type, along with CMV infection, was indicated by public TCR beta signatures.

This clonotype was observed a handful of times. Its target is unknown. TCRdb reanalysed the reads using MiXCR and keeps one entry per CDR3 protein. The data show roughly 500,000 distinct CDR3 sequences, roughly a third seen once. The CDR3 sequence is 14 residues long. The germline V gene has CDR1 LNHDA and CDR2 SQIVND (reference sequence). J gave up 11 bases and V 9 bases, and 18 bases lay outside the gene matches. The receptor's source is a human donor in good health (CMV status not recorded). Some clones in this sample may be carry-over from other donors' samples. Sequencing used cultured PBMCs, obtained from culture after CMV antigen stimulation. The V and J genes are TRBV19 and TRBJ1-1, with TRBD1 matching 7 bases. CDR3 residues: CASQNNRGPFGAFF. The CDR3, as DNA: TGTGCCAGCCAAAACAACAGGGGACCCTTTGGGGCTTTCTTT.